This record covers a single T cell receptor (beta chain). Under the authors' procedure: Amplifying reference gene primers gave estimates of nucleated cell counts. Profiled with immunoSEQ multiplex PCR; TCRdb holds only in-frame clones, not every one. V and J calls and clone size come straight from that table; D and trimming were deduced from the DNA. In the table there are fewer than 85,000 clones, around 90% of which are singletons. The data derive from a study of blood T cell repertoires in COVID-19. At the level of the study: From the United States, Italy and Spain came samples of acute and convalescent COVID-19. PBMCs, B-cell-depleted T cells, or T cells were the source of the cDNA or gDNA that made up the material.

The CDR3 has 12 residues. Germline V gene sequence: CDR1 MDHEN, CDR2 SYDVKM. The V and J ends lost 6 bases and 6 bases respectively, with 11 bases between them. The sequence came from a man aged 45-65 years with active COVID-19. The V call is TRBV28, the J call TRBJ1-2; D not resolved. Sequenced input: peripheral blood. CDR3 amino acids: CASSLPTDGYTF. The CDR3 DNA is TGTGCCAGCAGCCTTCCTACGGATGGCTACACCTTC.